What follows are 25 T cell receptor beta chains derived from one specimen sequenced in a study of T cell responses to AZD1222 COVID-19 vaccine. The repertoire was sequenced with immunoSEQ multiplex PCR; TCRdb's copy has only in-frame clones and lacks some. The sample records about 110,000 clones, around 89% being singletons. The source was peripheral blood, collected on day 0 of AZD1222 vaccination. The receptors originated from an adult in good health.

The gene calls are TRBV12-1 and TRBJ2-1; TRBD2, the table's D call, was not compared with the DNA. TRBV12-1 is labeled a pseudogene. CDR3 length: 15 amino acids. Written as DNA, the CDR3 is TGTGCCAGCAGCCCGAGAGGGACTAGGAGTGCTGAGCAGTTCTTC. Residues: CASSPRGTRSAEQFF.

This sequence joins TRBV6-2 or TRBV6-3 and TRBJ2-7; D call uncertain. This CDR3 has 15 residues. V gave up 5 bases and J gave up 2 bases, with 16 bases separating them. Germline V gene sequence: CDR1 MNHEY, CDR2 SVGEGT. The chain's CDR3 is CASSPHMDAAYEQYF. In nucleotides, the CDR3 is TGTGCCAGCAGTCCACATATGGACGCCGCCTACGAGCAGTACTTC.

V and J are TRBV27 and TRBJ1-1; no clear D. Trimming took 2 bases from V and 1 from J, leaving 8 bases between them. Per germline, CDR1 MNHEY and CDR2 SMNVEV (reference sequence). This CDR3 is built from 14 residues. The DNA for the CDR3 is TGTGCCAGCAGTTTAGCACTGAAGAACACTGAAGCTTTCTTT. Translation gives CASSLALKNTEAFF.

The V and J genes are TRBV29-1 and TRBJ1-3; D gene uncertain. Germline V gene lookup returns CDR1 SQVTM and CDR2 ANQGSEA. V was cut by 3 bases and J by 4 bases, with 7 bases left in between. The CDR3 spans 12 residues. Here the CDR3 DNA reads TGCAGCGTTGAGGCGGGCGGAAACACCATATATTTT. It specifies CSVEAGGNTIYF.

This clone has only one observation. The V gene is TRBV7-2, the J gene TRBJ2-7; D remains unclear. The germline CDR1 and CDR2 sequences are SGHTA and FQGNSA. V dropped 5 bases and J dropped 2 bases, with 10 bases sitting between them. This CDR3 has 13 residues. The CDR3 bases are TGTGCCAGCAGCCTTTCGGGTACCTACGAGCAGTACTTC. Protein sequence: CASSLSGTYEQYF. Variable domain in full (rest from reference TRBV7-2 and TRBJ2-7): GAGVSQSPSNKVTEKGKDVELRCDPISGHTALYWYRQSLGQGLEFLIYFQGNSAPDKSGLPSDRFSAERTGGSVSTLTIQRTQQEDSAVYLCASSLSGTYEQYFGPGTRLTVT.

The gene calls are TRBV6-2 or TRBV6-3 and TRBJ2-1, with TRBD1 matching 9 bases. The V gene's germline CDR1 is MNHEY and CDR2 SVGEGT. Trimming removed 6 bases from V and 5 bases from J; junction bases left unmatched: 5. The CDR3 extends over 14 amino acids. The DNA of the CDR3 is TGTGCCAGCAGCCGGACAGGGGTGGACAATGAGCAGTTCTTC. Protein sequence: CASSRTGVDNEQFF.

This chain joins TRBV7-2 and TRBJ2-5; D call uncertain. The V and J ends lost 3 bases and 1 base respectively, with 6 bases between them. This CDR3 is 13 amino acids long. The germline CDR1 and CDR2 sequences are SGHTA and FQGNSA. The DNA of the CDR3 is TGTGCCAGCAGCTTTTCCCTCCAAGAGACCCAGTACTTC. Translated, it gives CASSFSLQETQYF.

This chain links TRBV7-9 with TRBJ1-1, with D possibly TRBD1 on 5 matching bases. Trimming removed 4 bases at V and 5 bases at J, with 14 bases between. CDR1 is SEHNR and CDR2 is FQNEAQ in the germline V gene (reference sequence). This CDR3 contains 14 residues. CDR3 DNA: TGTGCCAGCAGCTCAATGGGGGTGGATACTGAAGCTTTCTTT. Translating gives CASSSMGVDTEAFF.

The V gene is TRBV6-2 or TRBV6-3, the J gene TRBJ1-1, with D hard to call. CDR3 length equals 13 residues. V shed 5 bases and J shed 0 bases, with 7 bases lying between them. Germline V gene data show CDR1 as MNHEY and CDR2 as SVGEGT. The CDR3 reads CASSDTLNTEAFF. The CDR3 DNA reads TGTGCCAGCAGTGACACTTTGAACACTGAAGCTTTCTTT.

This clone has only one observation. The CDR3 region is CASSPYDSDYGYTF. The DNA of the CDR3 is TGTGCCAGCAGCCCGTACGACAGCGACTATGGCTACACCTTC. The chain is built from TRBV3-1 (or the pseudogene TRBV3-2) and TRBJ1-2; D might be TRBD1 (5 bases). The CDR3 is 14 residues long. V was clipped by 4 bases and J by 3 bases, with 12 bases between them. The V gene's germline CDR1 is LGHDT and CDR2 YNNKEL (reference sequence).

This chain joins TRBV14 and TRBJ2-2; perhaps TRBD2 as D (5 bases). Germline loops: CDR1 SGHDN, CDR2 FVKESK. This CDR3 region has 16 residues. Deletions cut 4 bases from V and 4 bases from J, with 16 bases between. CDR3 sequence: CASSRPLGVSTGELFF. CDR3 nucleotide sequence: TGTGCCAGCAGCCGGCCGCTGGGAGTGAGCACCGGGGAGCTGTTTTTT.

This clone was counted once. Distinct nucleotide sequences in the sample also encode this CDR3. The V and J genes are TRBV7-2 and TRBJ1-2; maybe TRBD1 (6 bases). Trimming left V 4 bases short and J 2 bases short, with 8 bases between. This CDR3 has 13 residues. CDR1 and CDR2 (germline): SGHTA, FQGNSA. CDR3: CASSSGQNYGYTF. The CDR3 DNA sequence: TGTGCCAGCAGCTCCGGACAGAACTATGGCTACACCTTC.

The rearrangement links TRBV9 to TRBJ2-2; no firm D call. The CDR3 runs to 13 residues. CDR1 and CDR2 (germline): SGDLS, YYNGEE. V lost 0 bases to trimming and J lost 8 bases, with 8 bases between them. The CDR3 protein is CASSVDLSGELFF. CDR3 in DNA: TGTGCCAGCAGCGTAGATCTCAGTGGGGAGCTGTTTTTT.

V and J are TRBV5-4 and TRBJ1-5, with D unresolved. This CDR3 spans 15 amino acids. Germline V gives CDR1 SGHNT, CDR2 YYREEE (reference sequence). V lost 5 bases to trimming and J lost 4 bases, with 16 bases between them. The CDR3 is CASRLMVRENQPQHF. The DNA for the CDR3 is TGTGCCAGCAGATTAATGGTAAGAGAGAATCAGCCCCAGCATTTT.

J is TRBJ1-3 and V is TRBV4-2, with D perhaps TRBD1 (5 bases). The CDR3 totals 16 residues. V lost 1 base to trimming and J lost 0 bases, with 10 bases between them. Germline CDR1 reads LGHNA; CDR2 reads YNFKEQ. The CDR3: CASSQVTGSSGNTIYF. Written as DNA, the CDR3 is TGTGCCAGCAGCCAAGTAACAGGAAGCTCTGGAAACACCATATATTTT.

This sequence joins TRBV28 and TRBJ1-5; D is ambiguous. The CDR3 consists of 15 residues. Per the germline V gene, CDR1 is MDHEN and CDR2 is SYDVKM. V lost 6 bases and J 4 bases, leaving 16 bases between the germline ends. CDR3 region: CASSYRGRENQPQHF. The CDR3 nucleotides read TGTGCCAGCAGCTATCGTGGGAGGGAGAATCAGCCCCAGCATTTT.

This rearrangement joins TRBV7-9 to TRBJ1-4; no firm D call. The CDR3 covers 15 residues. Per the germline V gene, CDR1 is SEHNR and CDR2 is FQNEAQ (reference sequence). V was trimmed by 0 bases and J by 10 bases, leaving 15 bases between them. CDR3 DNA sequence: TGTGCCAGCAGCTTAGCGAGCGCGCCCCCCGGAAAACTGTTTTTT. This gives the protein CASSLASAPPGKLFF.

In DNA form, the CDR3 reads TGTGCCAGTAGTATGACAGGGGGCGAGAAAAATCAGCCCCAGCATTTT. This codes for CASSMTGGEKNQPQHF. V gene TRBV19 combines with J gene TRBJ1-5, with 10 nucleotides matching TRBD1. V lost 3 bases to trimming and J lost 4 bases; unmatched junction nucleotides: 6. Germline loops: CDR1 LNHDA, CDR2 SQIVND (reference sequence). The CDR3 has 16 amino acids. The full variable domain, rest sourced from reference TRBV19 and TRBJ1-5, is DGGITQSPKYLFRKEGQNVTLSCEQNLNHDAMYWYRQDPGQGLRLIYYSQIVNDFQKGDIAEGYSVSREKKESFPLTVTSAQKNPTAFYLCASSMTGGEKNQPQHFGDGTRLSIL.

This chain joins TRBV19 and TRBJ2-7, with D tentatively TRBD2 (6 bases). The CDR3 is 13 amino acids. Germline V gives CDR1 LNHDA, CDR2 SQIVND (reference sequence). The V end was cut by 7 bases, the J end by 7 bases, with 17 bases between. Here the CDR3 DNA reads TGTGCCAGTACAGACACCAGCGGGTTGGAGCAGTACTTC. Its protein product is CASTDTSGLEQYF.

The CDR3 DNA reads TGCGCCAGCAGCCAAGTTCTCAGACAGGGGTACGAGGGCTACACCTTC. Translating it yields CASSQVLRQGYEGYTF. The chain has TRBV4-3 and TRBJ1-2, with TRBD1 matching over 8 bases. The V segment lost 1 base and the J segment 8 bases; nucleotides outside the gene matches: 12. The CDR3 length is 16 residues. CDR1 is LGHNA and CDR2 is YSLEER in the germline V gene.

The genes are TRBV5-6 and TRBJ2-5; maybe TRBD2 (6 bases). The CDR3 runs to 15 residues. V was clipped by 4 bases and J by 5 bases, with 18 bases between them. Germline assignment: CDR1 SGHDT and CDR2 YYEEEE. Here the CDR3 reads CASSKFRAGGETQYF. The CDR3 coding sequence is TGTGCCAGCAGCAAATTCCGGGCCGGAGGGGAGACCCAGTACTTC.

The chain employs TRBV7-2 and TRBJ2-1; D could derive from TRBD1 or TRBD2 (5 bases each). With 6 bases removed from V and 0 bases from J, the gap between germline ends came to 12 bases. The CDR3 totals 15 residues. Germline loops: CDR1 SGHTA, CDR2 FQGNSA. The CDR3 bases are TGTGCCAGCAGAACACCAGGGAGCTCCTACAATGAGCAGTTCTTC. Translation gives CASRTPGSSYNEQFF.

This chain links TRBV12-3 or TRBV12-4 with TRBJ1-5; 7 bases line up with TRBD1. J gave up 8 bases and V 8 bases, and 9 bases lay outside the gene matches. The CDR3 is made up of 13 amino acids. This chain's CDR3 is CASVRQGGEPQHF. The CDR3 DNA reads as TGTGCCAGCGTTAGACAGGGTGGGGAGCCCCAGCATTTT.

V and J are TRBV5-6 and TRBJ2-7; 10 positions match TRBD2. Unmatched junction bases numbered 3, after V lost 3 bases and J lost 0 bases. CDR3 length equals 15 residues. Germline V lookup: CDR1 SGHDT, CDR2 YYEEEE. As DNA, the CDR3 is TGTGCCAGCAGCTCCCTAGCGGGGGCCTCCTACGAGCAGTACTTC. Translation gives CASSSLAGASYEQYF.

The rearrangement links TRBV14 to TRBJ1-3; D gene uncertain. The V and J ends lost 5 bases and 8 bases respectively, with 16 bases between them. The CDR3 is 14 amino acids. Per germline, CDR1 SGHDN and CDR2 FVKESK. CDR3: CASSADHSVHTIYF. The CDR3 nucleotides read TGTGCCAGCAGCGCGGACCACTCAGTGCACACCATATATTTT.